Each of the 3 T cell receptor beta chains below was sequenced from the same sample in a study of T cell changes during pregnancy in multiple sclerosis. Only in-frame clones appear in the TCRdb table, and some are missing; sequencing was by immunoSEQ multiplex PCR. This repertoire shows around 130,000 clones, roughly 92% found once; its top ten account for approximately 6.2%. This specimen was peripheral blood, taken before pregnancy. The source is a female donor with multiple sclerosis, enrolled in a pregnancy study.

The chain recombines TRBV27 with TRBJ2-7, with TRBD1 matching 9 bases. CDR1 is MNHEY and CDR2 is SMNVEV in the germline V gene (reference sequence). The V gene end was trimmed by 6 bases and the J gene end by 2 bases; junction bases not matched to a gene: 8. CDR3 length: 15 amino acids. The CDR3 DNA reads as TGTGCCAGCAGCTATACGACAGGGGGTCCCTACGAGCAGTACTTC. Its protein is CASSYTTGGPYEQYF.

This sequence joins TRBV19 and TRBJ1-1; the D is unclear. V was pared by 7 bases and J by 4 bases, with 19 bases between. Germline loops: CDR1 LNHDA, CDR2 SQIVND (reference sequence). The CDR3 consists of 15 residues. CDR3 sequence reads: CASMLGNPEGTEAFF. The DNA for the CDR3 is TGTGCCAGTATGTTAGGAAACCCAGAGGGCACTGAAGCTTTCTTT.

This clone was detected only a few times. This sequence joins TRBV5-8 and TRBJ1-5, with D possibly being TRBD1 (5 bases). Trimming stripped 0 bases from V and 2 bases from J, with 9 bases between. This CDR3 has 15 amino acids. Looked up from germline, CDR1 is SGHTS and CDR2 is YDEGEE. The CDR3 DNA reads TGTGCCAGCAGCTTGGACAGGATTCGCAATCAGCCCCAGCATTTT. Translation: CASSLDRIRNQPQHF.